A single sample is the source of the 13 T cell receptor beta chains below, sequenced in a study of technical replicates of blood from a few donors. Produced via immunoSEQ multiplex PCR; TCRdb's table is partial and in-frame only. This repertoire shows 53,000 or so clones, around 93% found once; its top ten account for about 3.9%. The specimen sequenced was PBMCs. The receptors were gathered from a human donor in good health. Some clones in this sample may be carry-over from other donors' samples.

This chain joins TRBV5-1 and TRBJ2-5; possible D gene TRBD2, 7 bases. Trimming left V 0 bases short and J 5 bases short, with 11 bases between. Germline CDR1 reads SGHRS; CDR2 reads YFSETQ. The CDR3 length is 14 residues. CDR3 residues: CASSLAGGPETQYF. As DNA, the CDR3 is TGCGCCAGCAGCTTGGCCGGGGGGCCGGAGACCCAGTACTTC. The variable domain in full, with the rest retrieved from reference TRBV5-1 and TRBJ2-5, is KAGVTQTPRYLIKTRGQQVTLSCSPISGHRSVSWYQQTPGQGLQFLFEYFSETQRNKGNFPGRFSGRQFSNSRSEMNVSTLELGDSALYLCASSLAGGPETQYFGPGTRLLVL.

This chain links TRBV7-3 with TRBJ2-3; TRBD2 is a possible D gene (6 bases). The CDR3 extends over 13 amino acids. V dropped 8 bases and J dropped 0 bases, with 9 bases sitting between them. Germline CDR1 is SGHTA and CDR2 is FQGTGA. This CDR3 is CASRRGSTDTQYF. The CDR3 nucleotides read TGTGCCAGCCGGCGGGGCAGCACAGATACGCAGTATTTT.

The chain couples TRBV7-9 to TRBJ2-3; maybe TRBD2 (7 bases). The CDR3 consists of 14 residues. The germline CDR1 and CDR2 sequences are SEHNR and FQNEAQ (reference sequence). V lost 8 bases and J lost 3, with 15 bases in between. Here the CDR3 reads CASPEGGRTDTQYF. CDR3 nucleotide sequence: TGTGCCAGCCCAGAGGGGGGGCGTACAGATACGCAGTATTTT.

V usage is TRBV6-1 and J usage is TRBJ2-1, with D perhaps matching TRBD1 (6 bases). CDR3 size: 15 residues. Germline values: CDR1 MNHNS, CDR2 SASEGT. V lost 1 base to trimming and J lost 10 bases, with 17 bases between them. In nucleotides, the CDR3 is TGTGCCAGCAGTGAAGATTTTAGTCTGGGACAAGAGCAGTTCTTC. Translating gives CASSEDFSLGQEQFF.

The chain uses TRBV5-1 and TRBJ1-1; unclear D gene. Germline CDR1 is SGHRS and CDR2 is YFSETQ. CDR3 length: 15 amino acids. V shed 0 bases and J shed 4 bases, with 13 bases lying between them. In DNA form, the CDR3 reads TGCGCCAGCAGCTTGGTTTCCGGGAGAGGCACTGAAGCTTTCTTT. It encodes CASSLVSGRGTEAFF.

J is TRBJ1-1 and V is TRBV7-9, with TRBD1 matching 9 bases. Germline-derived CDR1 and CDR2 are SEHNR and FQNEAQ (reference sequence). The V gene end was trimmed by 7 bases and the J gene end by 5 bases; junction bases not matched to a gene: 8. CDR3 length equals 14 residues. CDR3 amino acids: CASTSGTGWTEAFF. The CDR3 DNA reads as TGTGCCAGCACCTCCGGGACAGGGTGGACTGAAGCTTTCTTT.

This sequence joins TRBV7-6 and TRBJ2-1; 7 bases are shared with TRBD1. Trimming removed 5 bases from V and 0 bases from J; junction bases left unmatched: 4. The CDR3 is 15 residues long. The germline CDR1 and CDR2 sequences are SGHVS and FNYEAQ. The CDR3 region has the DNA TGTGCCAGCAGCCCGGACAGGAGCTCCTACAATGAGCAGTTCTTC. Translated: CASSPDRSSYNEQFF.

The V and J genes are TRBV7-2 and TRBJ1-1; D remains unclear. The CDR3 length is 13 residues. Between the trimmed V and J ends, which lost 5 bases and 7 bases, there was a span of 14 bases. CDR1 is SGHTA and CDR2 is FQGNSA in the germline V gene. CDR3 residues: CASSPPMLGEAFF. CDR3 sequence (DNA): TGTGCCAGCAGCCCACCCATGCTAGGTGAAGCTTTCTTT.

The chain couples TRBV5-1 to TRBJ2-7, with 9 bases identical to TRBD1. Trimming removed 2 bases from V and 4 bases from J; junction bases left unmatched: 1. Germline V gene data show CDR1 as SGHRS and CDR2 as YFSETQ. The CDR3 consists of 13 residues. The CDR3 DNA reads TGCGCCAGCAGCTTACAGGGGGCGTACGAGCAGTACTTC. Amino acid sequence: CASSLQGAYEQYF.

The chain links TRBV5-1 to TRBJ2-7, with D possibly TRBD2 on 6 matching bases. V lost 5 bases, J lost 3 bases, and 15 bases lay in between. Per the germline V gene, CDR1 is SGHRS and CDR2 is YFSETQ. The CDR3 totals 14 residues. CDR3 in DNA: TGCGCCAGCAGGGTAACGGGGGACCTCTACGAGCAGTACTTC. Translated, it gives CASRVTGDLYEQYF.

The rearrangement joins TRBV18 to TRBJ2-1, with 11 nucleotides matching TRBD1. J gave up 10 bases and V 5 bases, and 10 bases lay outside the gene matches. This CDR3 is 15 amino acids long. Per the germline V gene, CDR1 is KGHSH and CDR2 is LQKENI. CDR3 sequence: CASSSGTGGVREQFF. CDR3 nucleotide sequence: TGTGCCAGCTCATCCGGGACAGGGGGAGTAAGGGAGCAGTTCTTC.

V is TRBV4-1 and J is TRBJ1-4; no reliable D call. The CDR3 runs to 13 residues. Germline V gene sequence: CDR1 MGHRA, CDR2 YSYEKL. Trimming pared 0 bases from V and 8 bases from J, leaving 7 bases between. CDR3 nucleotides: TGCGCCAGCAGCCAAGAAGCCCGGGAAAAACTGTTTTTT. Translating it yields CASSQEAREKLFF.

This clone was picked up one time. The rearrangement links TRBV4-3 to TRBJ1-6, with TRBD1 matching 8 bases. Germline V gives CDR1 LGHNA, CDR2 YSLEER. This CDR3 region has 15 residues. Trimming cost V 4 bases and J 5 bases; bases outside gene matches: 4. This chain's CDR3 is CASSRQGQDNSPLHF. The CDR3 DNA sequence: TGCGCCAGCAGCCGACAGGGACAGGATAATTCACCCCTCCACTTT.